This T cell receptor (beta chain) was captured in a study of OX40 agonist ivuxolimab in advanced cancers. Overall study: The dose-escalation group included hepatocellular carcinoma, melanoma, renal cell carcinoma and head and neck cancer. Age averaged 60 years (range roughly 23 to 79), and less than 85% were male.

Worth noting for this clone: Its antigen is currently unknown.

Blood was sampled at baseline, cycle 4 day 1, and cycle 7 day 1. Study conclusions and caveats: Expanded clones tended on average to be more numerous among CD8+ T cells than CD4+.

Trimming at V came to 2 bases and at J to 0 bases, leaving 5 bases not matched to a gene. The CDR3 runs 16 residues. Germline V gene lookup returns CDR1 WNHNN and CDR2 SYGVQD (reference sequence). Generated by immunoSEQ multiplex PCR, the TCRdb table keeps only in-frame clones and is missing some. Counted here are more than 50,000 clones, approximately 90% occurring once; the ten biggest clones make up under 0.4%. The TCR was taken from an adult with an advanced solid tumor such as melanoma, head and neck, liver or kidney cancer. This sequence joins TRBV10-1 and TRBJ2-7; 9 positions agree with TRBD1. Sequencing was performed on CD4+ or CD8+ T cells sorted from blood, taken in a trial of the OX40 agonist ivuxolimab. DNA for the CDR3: TGCGCCAGCAGTGAGGTGTGGGGACAGGGCTCCTACGAGCAGTACTTC. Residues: CASSEVWGQGSYEQYF.